These 5 T cell receptor beta chains were sequenced from one sample in a study of early T cells in non-severe SARS-CoV-2 infection. TCRdb re-called the 5' RACE reads through MiXCR, storing one row per CDR3 protein. There are about 30,000 distinct CDR3 sequences in the sample; less than 6.5% occur only once, and 3.5% lies in the top ten. The sequenced sample consisted of whole blood. Receptor source: an adult who was a healthcare worker with PCR-confirmed SARS-CoV-2 infection or an uninfected control (not recorded which).

This clonotype was seen a handful of times. The rearrangement joins TRBV28 to TRBJ1-4, with 7 nucleotides matching TRBD1. This CDR3 is 16 amino acids long. The V segment lost 1 base and the J segment 0 bases; nucleotides outside the gene matches: 2. Per the germline V gene, CDR1 is MDHEN and CDR2 is SYDVKM. CDR3 residues: CASSLYTGATNEKLFF. DNA for the CDR3: TGTGCCAGCAGTTTATATACAGGGGCAACTAATGAAAAACTGTTTTTT.

Worth noting for this clonotype: Sequence at one end of the junction differs from germline and may be a read error. The V gene is TRBV28, the J gene TRBJ1-2, with D hard to call. The CDR3 runs 10 residues. Germline loops: CDR1 MDHEN, CDR2 SYDVKM. DNA of the CDR3: TGTGCCAGCAGCCAAGTTTATTGGTTCTTC. It translates to CASSQVYWFF.

This clonotype was counted ten times or more. This chain connects TRBV7-9 to TRBJ2-1; TRBD2 matches at 8 bases. CDR1 and CDR2 from the germline V gene are SEHNR and FQNEAQ (reference sequence). V gave up 5 bases and J gave up 5 bases; unmatched junction bases: 8. The CDR3 runs 15 residues. The CDR3 DNA sequence: TGTGCCAGCAGCCCGAGACTAGCGAACAACAATGAGCAGTTCTTC. This codes for CASSPRLANNNEQFF. The full variable domain, rest sourced from reference TRBV7-9 and TRBJ2-1, is DTGVSQNPRHKITKRGQNVTFRCDPISEHNRLYWYRQTLGQGPEFLTYFQNEAQLEKSRLLSDRFSAERPKGSFSTLEIQRTEQGDSAMYLCASSPRLANNNEQFFGPGTRLTVL.

The chain couples TRBV7-9 to TRBJ2-1, with D perhaps matching TRBD2 (5 bases). Trimming took 5 bases from V and 4 from J, leaving 18 bases between them. CDR3 size: 16 residues. Germline V gives CDR1 SEHNR, CDR2 FQNEAQ (reference sequence). The CDR3 spells CASSPGLALIYNEQFF. CDR3 DNA: TGTGCCAGCAGCCCCGGGCTAGCTCTTATATACAATGAGCAGTTCTTC.

The V call is TRBV28, the J call TRBJ2-7; the D is unclear. V gave up 2 bases and J gave up 9 bases, with 20 bases separating them. There are 15 residues in the CDR3. The V gene's germline CDR1 is MDHEN and CDR2 SYDVKM. The CDR3 protein is CASSLRSPRSSLQYF. The CDR3 coding sequence is TGTGCCAGCAGTTTAAGATCCCCGCGCAGCTCGTTGCAGTACTTC.